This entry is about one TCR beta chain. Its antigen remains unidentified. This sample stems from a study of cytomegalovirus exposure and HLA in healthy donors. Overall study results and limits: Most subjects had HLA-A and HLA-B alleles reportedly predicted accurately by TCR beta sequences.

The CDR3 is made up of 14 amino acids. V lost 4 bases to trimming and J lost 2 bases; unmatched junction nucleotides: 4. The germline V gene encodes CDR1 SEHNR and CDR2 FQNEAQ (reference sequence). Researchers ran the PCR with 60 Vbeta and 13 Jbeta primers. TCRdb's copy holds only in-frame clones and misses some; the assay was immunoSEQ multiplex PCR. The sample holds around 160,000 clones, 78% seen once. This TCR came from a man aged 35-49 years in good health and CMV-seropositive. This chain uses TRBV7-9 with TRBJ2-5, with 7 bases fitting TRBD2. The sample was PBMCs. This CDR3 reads CASSYRLAQETQYF. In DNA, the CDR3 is TGTGCCAGCAGCTACCGACTAGCTCAAGAGACCCAGTACTTC.